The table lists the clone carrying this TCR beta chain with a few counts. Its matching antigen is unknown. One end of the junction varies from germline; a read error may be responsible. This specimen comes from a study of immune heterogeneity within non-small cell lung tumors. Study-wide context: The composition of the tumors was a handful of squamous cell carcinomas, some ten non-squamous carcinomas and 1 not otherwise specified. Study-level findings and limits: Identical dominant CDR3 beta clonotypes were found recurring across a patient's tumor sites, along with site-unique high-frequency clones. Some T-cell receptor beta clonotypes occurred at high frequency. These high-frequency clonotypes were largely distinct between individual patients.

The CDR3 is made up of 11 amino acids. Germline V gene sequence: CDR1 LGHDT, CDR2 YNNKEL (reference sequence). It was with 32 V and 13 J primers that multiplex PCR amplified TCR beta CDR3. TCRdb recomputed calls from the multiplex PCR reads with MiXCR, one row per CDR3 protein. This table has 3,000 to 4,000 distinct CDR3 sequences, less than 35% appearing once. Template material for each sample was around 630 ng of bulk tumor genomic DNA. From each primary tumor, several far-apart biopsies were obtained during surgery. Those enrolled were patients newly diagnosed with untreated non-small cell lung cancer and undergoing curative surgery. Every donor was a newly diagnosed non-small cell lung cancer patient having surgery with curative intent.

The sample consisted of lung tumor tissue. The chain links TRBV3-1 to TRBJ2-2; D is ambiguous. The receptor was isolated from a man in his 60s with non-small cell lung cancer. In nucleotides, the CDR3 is TGTGCCAGCGGCCAGACCGGGGAGCTGTTTTTT. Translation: CASGQTGELFF.